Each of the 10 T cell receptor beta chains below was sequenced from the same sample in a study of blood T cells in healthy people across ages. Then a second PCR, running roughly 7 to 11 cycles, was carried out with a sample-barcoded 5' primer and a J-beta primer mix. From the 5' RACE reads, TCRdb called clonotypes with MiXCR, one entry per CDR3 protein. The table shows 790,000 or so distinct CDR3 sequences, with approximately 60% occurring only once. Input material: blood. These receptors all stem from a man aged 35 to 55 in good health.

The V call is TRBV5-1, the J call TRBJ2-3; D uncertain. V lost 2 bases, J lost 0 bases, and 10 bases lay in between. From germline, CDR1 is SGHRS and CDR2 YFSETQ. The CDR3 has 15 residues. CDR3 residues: CASSLVLGSTDTQYF. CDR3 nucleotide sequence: TGCGCCAGCAGCTTAGTTTTGGGTAGCACAGATACGCAGTATTTT.

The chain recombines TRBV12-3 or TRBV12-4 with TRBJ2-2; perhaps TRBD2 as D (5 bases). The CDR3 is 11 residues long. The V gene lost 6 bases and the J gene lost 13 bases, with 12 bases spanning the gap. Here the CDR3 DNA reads TGTGCCAGCAGACCCAACGGAGGGCTGTTTTTT. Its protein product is CASRPNGGLFF.

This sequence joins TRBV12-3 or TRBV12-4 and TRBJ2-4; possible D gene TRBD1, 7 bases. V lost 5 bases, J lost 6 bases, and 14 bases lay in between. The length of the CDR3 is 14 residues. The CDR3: CASSPGDRGNIQYF. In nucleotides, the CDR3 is TGTGCCAGCAGTCCGGGGGACAGAGGAAACATTCAGTACTTC.

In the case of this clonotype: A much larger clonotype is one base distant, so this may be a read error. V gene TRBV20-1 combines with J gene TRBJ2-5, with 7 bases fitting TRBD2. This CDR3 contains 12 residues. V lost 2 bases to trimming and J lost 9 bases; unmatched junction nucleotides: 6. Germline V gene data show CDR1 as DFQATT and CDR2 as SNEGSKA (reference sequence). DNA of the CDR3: TGCAGTGCTAGACCCGGTACTAGCGCCCAGTACTTC. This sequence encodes CSARPGTSAQYF.

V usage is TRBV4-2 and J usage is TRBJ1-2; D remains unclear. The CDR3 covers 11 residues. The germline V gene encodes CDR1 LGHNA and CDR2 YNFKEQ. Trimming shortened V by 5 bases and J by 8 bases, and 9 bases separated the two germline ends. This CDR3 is CASSNNGGYTF. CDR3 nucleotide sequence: TGTGCCAGCAGCAACAACGGCGGCTACACCTTC.

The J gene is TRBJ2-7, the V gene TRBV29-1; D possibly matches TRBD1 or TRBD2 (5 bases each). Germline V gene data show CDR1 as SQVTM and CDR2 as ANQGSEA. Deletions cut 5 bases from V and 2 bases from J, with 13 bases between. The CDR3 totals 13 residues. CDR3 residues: CSVTPTAAYEQYF. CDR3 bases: TGCAGCGTTACCCCGACAGCGGCCTACGAGCAGTACTTC.

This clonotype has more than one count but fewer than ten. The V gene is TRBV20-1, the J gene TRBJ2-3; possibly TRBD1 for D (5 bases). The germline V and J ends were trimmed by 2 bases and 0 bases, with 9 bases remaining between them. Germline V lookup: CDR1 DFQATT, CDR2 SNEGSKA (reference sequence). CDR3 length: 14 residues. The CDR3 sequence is CSARTRTSTDTQYF. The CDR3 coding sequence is TGCAGTGCTAGAACGAGGACAAGCACAGATACGCAGTATTTT.

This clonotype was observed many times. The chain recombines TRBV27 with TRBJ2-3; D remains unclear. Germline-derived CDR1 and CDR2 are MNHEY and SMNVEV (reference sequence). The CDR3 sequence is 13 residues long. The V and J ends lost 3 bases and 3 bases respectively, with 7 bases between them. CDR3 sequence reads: CASSFYATDTQYF. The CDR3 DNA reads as TGTGCCAGCAGTTTTTACGCAACAGATACGCAGTATTTT.

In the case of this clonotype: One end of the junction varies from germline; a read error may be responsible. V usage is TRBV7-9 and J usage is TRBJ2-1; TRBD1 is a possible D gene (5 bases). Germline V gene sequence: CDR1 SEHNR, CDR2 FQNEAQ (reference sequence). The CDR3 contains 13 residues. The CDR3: CASRQGSYNKQFF. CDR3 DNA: TGTGCCAGCAGGCAGGGTTCTTACAATAAGCAGTTCTTC.

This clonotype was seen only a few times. The CDR3 DNA reads as TGTGCCAGCACCTCTAGGGGCGAGACCCAGTACTTC. Protein product: CASTSRGETQYF. The rearrangement joins TRBV28 to TRBJ2-5; maybe TRBD1 (5 bases). V lost 7 bases, J lost 5 bases, and 11 bases lay in between. The CDR3 is 12 amino acids. Looked up from germline, CDR1 is MDHEN and CDR2 is SYDVKM.